The 6 T cell receptor beta chains below come from one sample, sequenced in a study of T cell responses to AZD1222 COVID-19 vaccine. Here immunoSEQ multiplex PCR was the method, and the copy in TCRdb shows in-frame clones only, minus some. The sample has 90,000 to 140,000 clones; roughly nine tenths are singletons. This specimen was peripheral blood, taken 28 days after the second AZD1222 dose. Receptor source: an adult who received the AZD1222 COVID-19 vaccine.

Remarks on this clone: Germline and junction disagree at one end, which may indicate a read error. The chain links TRBV5-1 to TRBJ1-4; D gene uncertain. This CDR3 has 13 amino acids. Germline CDR1 is SGHRS and CDR2 is YFSETQ. The CDR3 coding sequence is TGCGCCAGCAGCTTGGGCGTCGATGAGAAACTGTTTTTT. It encodes CASSLGVDEKLFF. Full variable domain (rest looked up from reference TRBV5-1 and TRBJ1-4): KAGVTQTPRYLIKTRGQQVTLSCSPISGHRSVSWYQQTPGQGLQFLFEYFSETQRNKGNFPGRFSGRQFSNSRSEMNVSTLELGDSALYLCASSLGVDEKLFFGSGTQLSVL.

The rearrangement joins TRBV6-5 to TRBJ1-2; a weak D match, TRBD1 (6 bases). CDR1 and CDR2 from the germline V gene are MNHEY and SVGAGI. CDR3 length: 15 amino acids. Trimming removed 2 bases at V and 8 bases at J, with 18 bases between. In nucleotides, the CDR3 is TGTGCCAGCAGTTACGGGGGGGGCGCTTATGGAGGCTACACCTTC. Protein: CASSYGGGAYGGYTF.

The chain recombines TRBV12-3 or TRBV12-4 with TRBJ2-7, with unresolved D. V lost 4 bases, J lost 3 bases, and 10 bases lay in between. This CDR3 is built from 13 residues. CDR3 DNA sequence: TGTGCCAGCAGTTCCCTAGAAGACTACGAGCAGTACTTC. It encodes CASSSLEDYEQYF.

The chain joins TRBV5-4 to TRBJ1-6; D gene ambiguous. The germline V gene has CDR1 SGHNT and CDR2 YYREEE (reference sequence). Between the trimmed V and J ends, which lost 2 bases and 7 bases, there was a span of 7 bases. The CDR3 totals 13 residues. The CDR3 here is CASSFRVNSPLHF. The DNA of the CDR3 is TGTGCCAGCAGCTTTAGGGTCAATTCACCCCTCCACTTT. Looking up the rest from reference TRBV5-4 and TRBJ1-6 gives the full variable domain: ETGVTQSPTHLIKTRGQQVTLRCSSQSGHNTVSWYQQALGQGPQFIFQYYREEENGRGNFPPRFSGLQFPNYSSELNVNALELDDSALYLCASSFRVNSPLHFGNGTRLTVT.

This chain uses TRBV5-6 with TRBJ1-5; 9 bases are a match to TRBD1. V trimming: 3 bases; J trimming: 6 bases; junction bases outside the gene matches: 10. This CDR3 is 16 amino acids long. The germline V gene has CDR1 SGHDT and CDR2 YYEEEE. The CDR3 DNA follows: TGTGCCAGCAGCTCTAAGGGTACAGGGGGCGGTCAGCCCCAGCATTTT. Protein product: CASSSKGTGGGQPQHF.

V usage is TRBV28 and J usage is TRBJ2-5, with TRBD1 identical over 7 bases. V lost 6 bases to trimming and J lost 1 base; unmatched junction nucleotides: 5. CDR3 length equals 14 residues. Germline V gene lookup returns CDR1 MDHEN and CDR2 SYDVKM. In nucleotides, the CDR3 is TGTGCCAGCAGCAAGGGACAGACCCAAGAGACCCAGTACTTC. Its translation is CASSKGQTQETQYF.